The clone carrying this T cell receptor (beta chain) was detected only a few times. The antigen is not known. The source of the sample is a study of T cell repertoires in cytomegalovirus infection. The wider study: From public TCR beta signatures came an indication of both CMV infection and matching HLA type. Study observations and caveats: Individuals carrying CMV plus the relevant HLA were identified by cumulative frequency of public TCR beta families. Clonotype analysis showed dominance of the ex vivo response by HLA-C-restricted CMV-specific TCR beta clonotypes.

TCRdb used MiXCR to reprocess the reads, holding one entry per CDR3 protein. This sample has nearly 550,000 distinct CDR3 sequences, with 15% to 20% found just once. Germline CDR1 reads MDHEN; CDR2 reads SYDVKM. With 1 base removed from V and 1 base from J, the gap between germline ends came to 19 bases. This CDR3 is built from 18 residues. Sequencing was performed on CD8+ T cells from PBMCs. This chain uses TRBV28 with TRBJ2-5; D may be TRBD2 (8 bases). The receptor comes from a human donor in good health (CMV status not recorded). Some clones in this sample may be carry-over from other donors' samples. The CDR3 DNA sequence: TGTGCCAGCAGTTTATCCTCTATAGCGGGACAGAGCCAAGAGACCCAGTACTTC. Its protein product is CASSLSSIAGQSQETQYF.